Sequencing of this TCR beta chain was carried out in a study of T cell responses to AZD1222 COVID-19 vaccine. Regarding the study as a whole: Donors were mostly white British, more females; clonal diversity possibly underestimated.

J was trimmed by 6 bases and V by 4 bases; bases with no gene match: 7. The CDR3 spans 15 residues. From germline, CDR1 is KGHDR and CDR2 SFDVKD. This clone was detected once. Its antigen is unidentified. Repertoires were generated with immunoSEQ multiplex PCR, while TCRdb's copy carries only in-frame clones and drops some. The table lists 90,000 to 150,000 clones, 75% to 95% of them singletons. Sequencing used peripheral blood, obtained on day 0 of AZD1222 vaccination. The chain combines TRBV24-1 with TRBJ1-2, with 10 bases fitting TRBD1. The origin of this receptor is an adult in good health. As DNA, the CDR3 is TGTGCCACCAGTGAGACAGGGGGCGGCCGGAATGGCTACACCTTC. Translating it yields CATSETGGGRNGYTF.